This TCR beta chain emerged from a study of cytomegalovirus exposure and HLA in healthy donors. Regarding the study as a whole: There were some 150 TCR beta chains listed as cytomegalovirus-associated. V- and J-gene trimming of TCR beta was linked (in a later analysis) to a missense DCLRE1C variant.

Turning to this clone: Its antigen is undetermined.

Primers for the PCR totalled 60 Vbeta and 13 Jbeta. Clones were read by immunoSEQ multiplex PCR, and TCRdb kept only the in-frame ones, dropping some. Among some 160,000 clones, roughly 75% were seen once, and the ten largest hold around 6%. Germline lookup yields CDR1 SEHNR and CDR2 FQNEAQ (reference sequence). CDR3 length: 13 amino acids. The V and J ends lost 5 bases and 7 bases respectively, with 14 bases between them. The chain couples TRBV7-9 to TRBJ2-5; D may be TRBD2 (5 bases). The sequence derives from a man aged 40-50 years in good health and CMV-seronegative. The sequencing input was PBMCs. The CDR3 DNA is TGTGCCAGCAGCCCCCGGGCTGCGGGGACCCAGTACTTC. Translated, it gives CASSPRAAGTQYF.